The clone carrying this T cell receptor (beta chain) came up a few times. Its antigen remains unidentified. The assay was immunoSEQ multiplex PCR, and TCRdb's table has in-frame clones only and misses some. The sample lists 25,000 to 35,000 clones, roughly 86% seen once, with roughly 2.6% in the top ten. CDR1 is SGDLS, CDR2 YYNGEE, per germline. This CDR3 contains 14 residues. The V and J ends lost 1 base and 1 base respectively, with 6 bases between them. The data derive from a study of memory B cells and T cells in multiple sclerosis. Study-level findings and limits: Compartments had unequal clone-set sizes, affecting shared clonotype counts.

Separate sequencing covered autoproliferating (CFSE-dim) and non-proliferating (CFSE-high) T cells from stimulus-free culture. Replicate wells were pooled after approximately seven days of stimulus-free culture of 40 million to 65 million CFSE-labeled PBMCs. Without exogenous stimuli, about 0.51 uM CFSE-labeled PBMCs were cultured serum-free. The sequence came from a human donor with multiple sclerosis. The V call is TRBV9, the J call TRBJ1-5; D uncertain. Sample: PBMCs from blood kept in culture. CDR3 loop: CASSVWGSNQPQHF. As DNA, the CDR3 is TGTGCCAGCAGCGTATGGGGAAGCAATCAGCCCCAGCATTTT.